The rows below give T cell receptor beta chains drawn from one sample of a study of blood T cell repertoires in COVID-19. Produced via immunoSEQ multiplex PCR; TCRdb's table is partial and in-frame only. This repertoire shows roughly 200,000 clones, 70% to 90% found once; its top ten account for approximately 11%. The sequencing sample was made of peripheral blood. Receptors originate from a human donor with active or convalescent COVID-19. The donor label of this sample is uncertain. Each CDR3 is given without its conserved first and last residue.

TRBJ2-1 | TRBV18 | ASSPLRGDNEQF
TRBJ2-1 | TRBV7-6 | ASSLESGGLSNEQF
TRBJ2-1 | TRBV7-2 | ASSQLAGGFYNEQF
TRBJ2-7 | TRBV28 | ASSFHYEQY
TRBJ2-5 | TRBV30 | AWNRELQGTQY
TRBJ1-1 | TRBV6-5 | ASSYFGGEAF
TRBJ2-7 | TRBV5-8 | ASRQGWGPYEQY
TRBJ1-1 | TRBV2 | ASRPGQGTNTEAF
TRBJ2-7 | TRBV11-3 | AREAYEQY
TRBJ1-2 | TRBV30 | AWSAPPTGYYGYT
TRBJ1-1 | TRBV10-1 | ASSRDTSNTEAF
TRBJ2-7 | TRBV5-6 | ASSFEGSSYEQY
TRBJ1-5 | TRBV9 | ASSGHINQPQH
TRBJ2-1 | TRBV5-1 | ASSLGANEQF
TRBJ2-3 | TRBV28 | ASSLSSGTSGLDTQY
TRBJ2-5 | TRBV9 | ASSVSGTPGETQY
TRBJ2-1 | TRBV6-6 | ASKGTGEQF
TRBJ1-4 | TRBV18 | ASSPWGESEKLF
TRBJ2-3 | TRBV10-3 | AIWGRLAGQEGTDTQY
TRBJ2-3 | TRBV5-1 | ASSLGTSGSADTQY
TRBJ2-1 | TRBV24-1 | ATSDQPSGTSYNEQF
TRBJ1-1 | TRBV6-5 | ASSSSGGGTRKAF
TRBJ1-2 | TRBV3-1/TRBV3-2 | ASSQDSQGHYGYT
TRBJ2-1 | TRBV13 | ASSLGGLGTSSYNEQF
TRBJ2-5 | TRBV27 | ASSPITPSSGGYRETQY
TRBJ1-2 | TRBV7-2 | ASSLSQGDYGYT
TRBJ2-1 | TRBV7-6 | ASSPLGTRGNEQF
TRBJ1-1 | TRBV7-9 | ASSLAQGTEAF
TRBJ2-7 | TRBV2 | ATDRQGYYEQY
TRBJ1-2 | TRBV3-1/TRBV3-2 | ASSPDSRADYGYT
TRBJ2-1 | TRBV4-2 | ASSQTGVHNEQF
TRBJ2-7 | TRBV7-2 | ASSLAGFLEGKGEQY
TRBJ2-7 | TRBV21-1 | ASSDRQGRYSYEQY
TRBJ1-1 | TRBV4-3 | ASSQAGEGTEAF